This T cell receptor (beta chain) was sequenced in a study of read filtering for tumor transcriptome and immune sequencing. This library used 300 to 500 ng RNA and molecular barcoded adaptors spanning alpha/delta and beta/gamma chains. TCRdb independently ran MiXCR on the reads; one entry per CDR3 protein. The sample yields more than 20,000 distinct CDR3 sequences, under 25% seen once. This clonotype came up many times. J was trimmed by 3 bases and V by 6 bases; bases with no gene match: 15. CDR1 and CDR2 from the germline V gene are DFQATT and SNEGSKA (reference sequence). The CDR3 loop spans 17 amino acids.

The sample taken for sequencing was a population of CD138-negative cells sorted from bone marrow. This TCR derives from a donor older than 35 with multiple myeloma. The gene calls are TRBV20-1 and TRBJ2-3, with 10 bases fitting TRBD2. CDR3 DNA sequence: TGCAGTGCAATTCTAGCGGGAGCCGGGAGAGGTACAGATACGCAGTATTTT. The encoded protein is CSAILAGAGRGTDTQYF.